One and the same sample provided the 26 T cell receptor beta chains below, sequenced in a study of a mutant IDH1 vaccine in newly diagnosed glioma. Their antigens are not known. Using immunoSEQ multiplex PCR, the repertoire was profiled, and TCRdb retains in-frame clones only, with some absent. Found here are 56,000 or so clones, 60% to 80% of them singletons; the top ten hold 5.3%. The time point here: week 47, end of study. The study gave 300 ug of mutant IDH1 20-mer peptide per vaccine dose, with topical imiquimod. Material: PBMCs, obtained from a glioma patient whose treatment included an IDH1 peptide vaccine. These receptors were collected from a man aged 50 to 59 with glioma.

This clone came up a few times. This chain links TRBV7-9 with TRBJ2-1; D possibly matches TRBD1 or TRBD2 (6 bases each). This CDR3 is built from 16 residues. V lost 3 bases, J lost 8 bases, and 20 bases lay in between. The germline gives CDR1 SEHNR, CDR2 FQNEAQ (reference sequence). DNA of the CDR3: TGTGCCAGCAGCTTCCTATCTTTGACAGGAGGGGATGAGCAGTTCTTC. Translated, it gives CASSFLSLTGGDEQFF.

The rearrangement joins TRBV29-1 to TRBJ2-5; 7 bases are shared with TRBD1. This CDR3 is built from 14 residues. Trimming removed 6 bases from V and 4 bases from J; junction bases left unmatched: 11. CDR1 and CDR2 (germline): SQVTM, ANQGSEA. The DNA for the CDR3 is TGCAGCGTCCTAGGGGGCGCGCTGGGAGAGACCCAGTACTTC. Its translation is CSVLGGALGETQYF.

The CDR3 DNA reads as TGCAGTGCTAGCGGGAACTATGGCTACACCTTC. Translation gives CSASGNYGYTF. This chain links TRBV20-1 with TRBJ1-2; D remains unclear. The V end lost 3 bases, the J end lost 2 bases, and 4 bases lay between the germline ends. Germline loops: CDR1 DFQATT, CDR2 SNEGSKA (reference sequence). CDR3 length: 11 residues.

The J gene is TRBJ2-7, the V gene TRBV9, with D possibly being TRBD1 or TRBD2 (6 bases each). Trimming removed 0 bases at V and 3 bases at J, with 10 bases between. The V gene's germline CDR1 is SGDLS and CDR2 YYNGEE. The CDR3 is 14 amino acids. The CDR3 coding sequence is TGTGCCAGCAGCGTAGGGGGGGCGAACTACGAGCAGTACTTC. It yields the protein CASSVGGANYEQYF.

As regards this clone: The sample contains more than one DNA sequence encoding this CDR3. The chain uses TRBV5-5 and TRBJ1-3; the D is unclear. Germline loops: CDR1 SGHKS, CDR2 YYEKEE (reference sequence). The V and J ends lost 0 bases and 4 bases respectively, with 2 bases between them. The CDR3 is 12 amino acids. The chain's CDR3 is CASSLAGNTIYF. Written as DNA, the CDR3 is TGTGCCAGCAGCTTGGCCGGAAACACCATATATTTT.

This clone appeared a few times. The CDR3 sequence is CSALSTEAFF. The DNA for the CDR3 is TGCAGTGCCCTCAGCACTGAAGCTTTCTTT. The chain uses TRBV20-1 and TRBJ1-1; D is undetermined. CDR1 DFQATT and CDR2 SNEGSKA come from the germline V gene (reference sequence). The CDR3 is 10 residues long. The germline V and J ends were trimmed by 6 bases and 4 bases, with 6 bases remaining between them.

The CDR3 reads CASSVGTEGNTIYF. Written as DNA, the CDR3 is TGTGCCAGCAGCGTCGGGACAGAAGGAAACACCATATATTTT. This chain connects TRBV9 to TRBJ1-3; 7 bases map to TRBD1. The ends lost 2 bases at V and 4 bases at J; junction bases unmatched: 3. CDR3 length: 14 amino acids. Looked up from germline, CDR1 is SGDLS and CDR2 is YYNGEE.

CDR3 amino acids: CASSLFQEQYF. The CDR3 bases are TGTGCCAGCAGCTTATTCCAAGAGCAGTACTTC. The chain carries TRBV11-2 and TRBJ2-7; D is ambiguous. CDR1 is SGHAT, CDR2 FQNNGV, per germline. The V and J ends lost 2 bases and 7 bases respectively, with 6 bases between them. The CDR3 sequence is 11 residues long.

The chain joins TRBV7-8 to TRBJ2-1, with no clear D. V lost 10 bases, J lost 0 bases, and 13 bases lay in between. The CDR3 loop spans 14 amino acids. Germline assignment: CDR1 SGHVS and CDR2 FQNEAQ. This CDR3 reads CATVLGYSYNEQFF. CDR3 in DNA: TGTGCCACCGTCCTAGGATACTCCTACAATGAGCAGTTCTTC.

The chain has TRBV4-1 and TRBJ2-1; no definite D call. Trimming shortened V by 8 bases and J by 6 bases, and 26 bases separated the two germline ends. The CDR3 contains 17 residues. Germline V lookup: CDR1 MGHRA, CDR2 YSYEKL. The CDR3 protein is CASAARAVSLVGNEQFF. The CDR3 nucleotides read TGCGCCAGCGCAGCAAGGGCGGTTTCCCTGGTGGGCAATGAGCAGTTCTTC.

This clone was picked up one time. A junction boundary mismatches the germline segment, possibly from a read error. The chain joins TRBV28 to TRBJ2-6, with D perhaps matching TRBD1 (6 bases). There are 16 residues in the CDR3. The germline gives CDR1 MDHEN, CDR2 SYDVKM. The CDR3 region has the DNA TGTGCCAGCAGCCCGGGACACGAATCTGAGGCCAACGTCCTGACTTTC. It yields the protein CASSPGHESEANVLTF.

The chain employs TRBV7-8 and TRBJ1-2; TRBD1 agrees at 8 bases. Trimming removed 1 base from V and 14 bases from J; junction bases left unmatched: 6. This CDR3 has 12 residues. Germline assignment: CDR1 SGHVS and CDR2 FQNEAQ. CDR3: CASSLGKDRATF. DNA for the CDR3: TGTGCCAGCAGCTTAGGGAAGGACAGGGCTACCTTC.

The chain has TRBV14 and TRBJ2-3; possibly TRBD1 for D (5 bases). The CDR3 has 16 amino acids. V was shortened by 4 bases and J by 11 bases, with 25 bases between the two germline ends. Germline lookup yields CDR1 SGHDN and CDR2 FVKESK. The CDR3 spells CASSPGHLREPMMQYF. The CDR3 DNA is TGTGCCAGCAGCCCCGGACATCTAAGGGAACCGATGATGCAGTATTTT.

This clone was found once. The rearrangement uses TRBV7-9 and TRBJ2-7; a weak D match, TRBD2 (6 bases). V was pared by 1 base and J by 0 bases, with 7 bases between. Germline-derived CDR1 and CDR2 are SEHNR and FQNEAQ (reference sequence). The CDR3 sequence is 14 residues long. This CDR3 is CASSLDGGSYEQYF. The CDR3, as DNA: TGTGCCAGCAGCTTAGACGGGGGCTCCTACGAGCAGTACTTC.

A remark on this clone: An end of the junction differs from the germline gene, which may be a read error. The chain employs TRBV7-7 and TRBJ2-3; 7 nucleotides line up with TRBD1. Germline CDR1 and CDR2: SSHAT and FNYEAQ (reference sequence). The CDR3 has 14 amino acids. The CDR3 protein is CASSQGTAADTQYF. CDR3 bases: TGTGCTAGCAGCCAGGGGACAGCTGCGGATACGCAGTATTTT. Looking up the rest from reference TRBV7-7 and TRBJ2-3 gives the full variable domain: GAGVSQSPRYKVTKRGQDVTLRCDPISSHATLYWYQQALGQGPEFLTYFNYEAQPDKSGLPSDRFSAERPEGSISTLTIQRTEQRDSAMYRCASSQGTAADTQYFGPGTRLTVL.

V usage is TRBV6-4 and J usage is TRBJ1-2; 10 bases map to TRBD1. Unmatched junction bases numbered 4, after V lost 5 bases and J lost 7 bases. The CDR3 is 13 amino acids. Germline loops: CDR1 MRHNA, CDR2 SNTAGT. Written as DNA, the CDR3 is TGTGCCAGCAGTCGGGACAGGGGAAGTGGCTACACCTTC. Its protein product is CASSRDRGSGYTF.

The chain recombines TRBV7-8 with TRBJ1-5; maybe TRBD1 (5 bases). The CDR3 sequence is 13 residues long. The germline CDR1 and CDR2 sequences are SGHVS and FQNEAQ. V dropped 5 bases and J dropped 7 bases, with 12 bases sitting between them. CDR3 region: CASSGAPGQPQHF. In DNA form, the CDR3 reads TGTGCCAGCAGCGGGGCCCCAGGGCAGCCCCAGCATTTT.

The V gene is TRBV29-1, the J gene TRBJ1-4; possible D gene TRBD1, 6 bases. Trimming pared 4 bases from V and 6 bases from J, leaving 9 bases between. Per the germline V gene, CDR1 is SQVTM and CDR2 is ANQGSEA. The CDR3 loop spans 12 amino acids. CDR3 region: CSVAGADEKLFF. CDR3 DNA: TGCAGCGTTGCGGGGGCGGATGAAAAACTGTTTTTT.

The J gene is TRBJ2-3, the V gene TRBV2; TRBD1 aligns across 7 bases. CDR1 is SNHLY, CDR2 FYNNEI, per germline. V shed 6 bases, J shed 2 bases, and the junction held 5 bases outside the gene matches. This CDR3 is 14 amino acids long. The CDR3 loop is CASRGDSSTDTQYF. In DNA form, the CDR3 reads TGTGCCAGCAGGGGGGACAGTTCCACAGATACGCAGTATTTT.

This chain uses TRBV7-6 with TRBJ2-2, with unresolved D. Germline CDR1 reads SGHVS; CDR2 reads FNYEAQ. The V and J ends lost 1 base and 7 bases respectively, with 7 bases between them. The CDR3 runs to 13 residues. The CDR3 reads CASSLGLGGELFF. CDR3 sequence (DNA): TGTGCCAGCAGCTTAGGGTTGGGCGGGGAGCTGTTTTTT.

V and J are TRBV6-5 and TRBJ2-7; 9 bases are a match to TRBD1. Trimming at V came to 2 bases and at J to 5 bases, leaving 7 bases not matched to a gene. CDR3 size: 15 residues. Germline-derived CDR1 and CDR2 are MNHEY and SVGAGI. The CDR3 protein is CASSYLGTGIHEQYF. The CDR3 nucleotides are TGTGCCAGCAGTTACCTCGGGACAGGGATTCACGAGCAGTACTTC.

Here the CDR3 reads CASLEGWAQETQYF. CDR3 DNA: TGTGCCAGTCTGGAGGGTTGGGCGCAAGAGACCCAGTACTTC. The chain combines TRBV2 with TRBJ2-5; the D gene is possibly TRBD2 (6 bases). The CDR3 sequence is 14 residues long. The V and J ends lost 9 bases and 2 bases respectively, with 16 bases between them. Germline-derived CDR1 and CDR2 are SNHLY and FYNNEI. The variable domain in full, with the rest retrieved from reference TRBV2 and TRBJ2-5, is EPEVTQTPSHQVTQMGQEVILRCVPISNHLYFYWYRQILGQKVEFLVSFYNNEISEKSEIFDDQFSVERPDGSNFTLKIRSTKLEDSAMYFCASLEGWAQETQYFGPGTRLLVL.

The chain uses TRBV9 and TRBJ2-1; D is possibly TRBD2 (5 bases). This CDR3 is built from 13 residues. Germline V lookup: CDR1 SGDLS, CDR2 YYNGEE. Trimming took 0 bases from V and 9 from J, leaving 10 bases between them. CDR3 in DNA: TGTGCCAGCAGCGTAGCTCTGGGGAGTGAGCAGTTCTTC. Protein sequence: CASSVALGSEQFF.

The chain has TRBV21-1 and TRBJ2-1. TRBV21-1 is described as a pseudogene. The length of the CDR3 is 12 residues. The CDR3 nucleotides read TGTGCCAGCTGCAGGGTCAACAATGAGCAGTTCTTC. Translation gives CASCRVNNEQFF.

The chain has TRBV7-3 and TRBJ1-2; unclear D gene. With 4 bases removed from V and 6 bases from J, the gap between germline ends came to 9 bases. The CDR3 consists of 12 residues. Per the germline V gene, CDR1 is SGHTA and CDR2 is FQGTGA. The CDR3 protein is CASSSDRHGYTF. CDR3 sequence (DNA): TGTGCCAGCAGCTCGGACCGCCATGGCTACACCTTC.

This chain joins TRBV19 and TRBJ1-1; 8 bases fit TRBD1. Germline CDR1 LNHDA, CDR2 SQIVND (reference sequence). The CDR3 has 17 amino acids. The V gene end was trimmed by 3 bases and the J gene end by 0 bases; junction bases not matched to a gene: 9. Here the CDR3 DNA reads TGTGCCAGTAGTATCCGAACAGGGGGAGGTCTGAACACTGAAGCTTTCTTT. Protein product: CASSIRTGGGLNTEAFF.